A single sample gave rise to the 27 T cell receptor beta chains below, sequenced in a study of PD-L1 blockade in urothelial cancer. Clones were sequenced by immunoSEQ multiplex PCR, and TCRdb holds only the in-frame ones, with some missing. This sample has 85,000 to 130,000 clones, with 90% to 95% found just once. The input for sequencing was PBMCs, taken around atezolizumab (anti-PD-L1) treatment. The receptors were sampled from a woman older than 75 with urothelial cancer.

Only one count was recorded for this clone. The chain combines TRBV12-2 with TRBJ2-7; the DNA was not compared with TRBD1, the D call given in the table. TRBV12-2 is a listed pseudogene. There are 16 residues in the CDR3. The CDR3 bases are TGTGCAAGTCGCTTAGCCTGTGCAGGGAAGAGCTACGAGCAGTACTTC. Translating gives CASRLACAGKSYEQYF.

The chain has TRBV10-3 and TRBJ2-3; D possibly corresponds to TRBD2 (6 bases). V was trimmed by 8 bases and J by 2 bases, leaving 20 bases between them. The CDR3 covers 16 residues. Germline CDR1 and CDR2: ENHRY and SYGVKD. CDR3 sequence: CAISPFGGTNTDTQYF. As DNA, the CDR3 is TGTGCCATCTCTCCTTTTGGCGGGACCAACACAGATACGCAGTATTTT.

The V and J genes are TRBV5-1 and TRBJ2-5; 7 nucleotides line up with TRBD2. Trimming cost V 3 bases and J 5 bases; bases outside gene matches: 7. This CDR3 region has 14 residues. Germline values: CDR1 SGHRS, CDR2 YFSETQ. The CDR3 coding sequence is TGCGCCAGCAGCTCAACGGGAGGAGAGGAGACCCAGTACTTC. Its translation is CASSSTGGEETQYF.

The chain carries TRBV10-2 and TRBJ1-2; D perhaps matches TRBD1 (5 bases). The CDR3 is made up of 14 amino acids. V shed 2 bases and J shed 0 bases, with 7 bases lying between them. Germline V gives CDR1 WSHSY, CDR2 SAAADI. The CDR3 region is CASSEDRANYGYTF. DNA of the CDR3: TGCGCCAGCAGTGAGGACAGAGCTAACTATGGCTACACCTTC.

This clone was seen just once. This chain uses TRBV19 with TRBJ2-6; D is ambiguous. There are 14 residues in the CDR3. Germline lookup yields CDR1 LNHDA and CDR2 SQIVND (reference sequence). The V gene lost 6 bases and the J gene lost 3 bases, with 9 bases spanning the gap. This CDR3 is CASRPEHGANVLTF. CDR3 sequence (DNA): TGTGCCAGTAGGCCCGAGCATGGGGCCAACGTCCTGACTTTC.

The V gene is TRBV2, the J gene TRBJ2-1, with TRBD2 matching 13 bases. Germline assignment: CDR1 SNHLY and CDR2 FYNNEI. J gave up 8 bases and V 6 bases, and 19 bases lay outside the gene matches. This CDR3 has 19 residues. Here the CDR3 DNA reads TGTGCCAGCAGCCAGTACGGGACTAGCGGGACCCGCCCACGGGATGAGCAGTTCTTC. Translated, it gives CASSQYGTSGTRPRDEQFF. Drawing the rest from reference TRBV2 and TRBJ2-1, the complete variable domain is EPEVTQTPSHQVTQMGQEVILRCVPISNHLYFYWYRQILGQKVEFLVSFYNNEISEKSEIFDDQFSVERPDGSNFTLKIRSTKLEDSAMYFCASSQYGTSGTRPRDEQFFGPGTRLTVL.

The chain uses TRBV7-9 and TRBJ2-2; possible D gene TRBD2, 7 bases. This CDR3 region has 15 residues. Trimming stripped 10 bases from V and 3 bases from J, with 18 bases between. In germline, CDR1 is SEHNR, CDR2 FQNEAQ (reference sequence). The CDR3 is CATRWGGADTGELFF. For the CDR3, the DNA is TGTGCCACCCGTTGGGGGGGCGCGGACACCGGGGAGCTGTTTTTT.

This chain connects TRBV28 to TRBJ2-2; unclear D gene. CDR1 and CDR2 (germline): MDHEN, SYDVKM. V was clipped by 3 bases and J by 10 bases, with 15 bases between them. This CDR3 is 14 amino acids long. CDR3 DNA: TGTGCCAGCAGTTTCTCCGCGTCGTCACTGGAGCTGTTTTTT. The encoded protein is CASSFSASSLELFF.

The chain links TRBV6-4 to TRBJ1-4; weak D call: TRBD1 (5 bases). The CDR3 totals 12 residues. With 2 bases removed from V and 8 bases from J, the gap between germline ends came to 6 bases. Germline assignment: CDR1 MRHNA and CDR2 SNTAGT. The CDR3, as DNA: TGTGCCAGCAGTGACACAGGAGAAAAACTGTTTTTT. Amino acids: CASSDTGEKLFF.

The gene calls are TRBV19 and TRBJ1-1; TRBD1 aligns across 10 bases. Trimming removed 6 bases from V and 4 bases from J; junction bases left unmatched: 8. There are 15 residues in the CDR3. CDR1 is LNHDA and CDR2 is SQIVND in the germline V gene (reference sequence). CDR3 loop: CASRLTGGATTEAFF. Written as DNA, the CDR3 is TGTGCCAGTAGACTGACAGGGGGCGCGACCACTGAAGCTTTCTTT.

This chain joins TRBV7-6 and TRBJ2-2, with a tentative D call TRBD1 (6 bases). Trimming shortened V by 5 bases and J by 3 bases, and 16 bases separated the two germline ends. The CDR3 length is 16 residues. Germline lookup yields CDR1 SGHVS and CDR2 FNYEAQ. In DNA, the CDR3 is TGTGCCAGCAGCCTTGACCCAACAGGGCACACCGGGGAGCTGTTTTTT. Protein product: CASSLDPTGHTGELFF.

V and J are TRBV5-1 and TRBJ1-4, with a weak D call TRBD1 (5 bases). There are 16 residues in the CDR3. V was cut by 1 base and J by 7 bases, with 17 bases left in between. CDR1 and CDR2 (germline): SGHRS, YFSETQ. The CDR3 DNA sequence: TGCGCCAGCAGCTTGTCAGGGAAAGTATTAGGTGAAAAACTGTTTTTT. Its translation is CASSLSGKVLGEKLFF.

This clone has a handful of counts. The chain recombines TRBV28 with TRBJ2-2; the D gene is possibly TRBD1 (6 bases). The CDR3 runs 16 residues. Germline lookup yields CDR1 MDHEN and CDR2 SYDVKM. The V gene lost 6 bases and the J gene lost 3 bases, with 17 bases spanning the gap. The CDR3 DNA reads TGTGCCAGCAGCCGGTTACAGGGACGCCACACCGGGGAGCTGTTTTTT. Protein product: CASSRLQGRHTGELFF.

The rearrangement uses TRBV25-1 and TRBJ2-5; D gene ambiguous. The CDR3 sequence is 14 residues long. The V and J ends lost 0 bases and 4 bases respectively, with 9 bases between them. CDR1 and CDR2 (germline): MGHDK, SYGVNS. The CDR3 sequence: CASSEYWALETQYF. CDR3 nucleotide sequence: TGTGCCAGCAGTGAATACTGGGCCCTAGAGACCCAGTACTTC.

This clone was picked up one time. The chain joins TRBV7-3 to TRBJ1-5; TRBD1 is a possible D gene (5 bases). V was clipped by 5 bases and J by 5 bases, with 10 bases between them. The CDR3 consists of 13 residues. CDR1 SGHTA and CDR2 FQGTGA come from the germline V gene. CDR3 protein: CASSTGVHQPQHF. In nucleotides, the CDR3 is TGTGCCAGCAGCACAGGTGTGCATCAGCCCCAGCATTTT.

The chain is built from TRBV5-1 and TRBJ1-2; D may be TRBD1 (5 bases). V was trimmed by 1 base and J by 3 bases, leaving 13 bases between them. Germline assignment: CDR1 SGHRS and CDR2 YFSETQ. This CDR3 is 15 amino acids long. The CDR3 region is CASSLSGNLDYGYTF. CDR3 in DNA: TGCGCCAGCAGCTTGTCAGGGAACCTCGACTATGGCTACACCTTC.

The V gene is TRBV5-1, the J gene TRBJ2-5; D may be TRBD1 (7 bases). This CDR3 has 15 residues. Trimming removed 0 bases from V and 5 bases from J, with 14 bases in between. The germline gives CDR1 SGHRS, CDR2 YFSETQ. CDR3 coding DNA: TGCGCCAGCAGCTTGGGGGCGGCGGGACAGGAGACCCAGTACTTC. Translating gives CASSLGAAGQETQYF.

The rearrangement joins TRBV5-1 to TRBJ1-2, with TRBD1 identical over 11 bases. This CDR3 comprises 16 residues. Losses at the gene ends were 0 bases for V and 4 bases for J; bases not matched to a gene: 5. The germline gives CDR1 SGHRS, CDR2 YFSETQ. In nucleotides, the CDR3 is TGCGCCAGCAGCTTGGGGGGGACAGGGGGAAGCTATGGCTACACCTTC. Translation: CASSLGGTGGSYGYTF. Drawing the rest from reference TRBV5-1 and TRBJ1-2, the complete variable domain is KAGVTQTPRYLIKTRGQQVTLSCSPISGHRSVSWYQQTPGQGLQFLFEYFSETQRNKGNFPGRFSGRQFSNSRSEMNVSTLELGDSALYLCASSLGGTGGSYGYTFGSGTRLTVV.

CDR3 sequence: CASSLAGGRTEAFF. The CDR3 DNA sequence: TGTGCCAGCAGCTTGGCCGGGGGAAGGACTGAAGCTTTCTTT. The rearrangement joins TRBV5-8 to TRBJ1-1, with a possible D match to TRBD1 (5 bases). Germline V gene data show CDR1 as SGHTS and CDR2 as YDEGEE. V gave up 0 bases and J gave up 5 bases, with 11 bases separating them. The CDR3 is 14 residues long.

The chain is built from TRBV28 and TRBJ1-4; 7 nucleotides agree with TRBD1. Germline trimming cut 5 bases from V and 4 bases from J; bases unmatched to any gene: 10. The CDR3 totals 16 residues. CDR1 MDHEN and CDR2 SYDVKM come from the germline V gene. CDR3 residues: CASSGTVARGNEKLFF. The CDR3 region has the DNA TGTGCCAGCAGTGGGACAGTAGCTCGGGGTAATGAAAAACTGTTTTTT.

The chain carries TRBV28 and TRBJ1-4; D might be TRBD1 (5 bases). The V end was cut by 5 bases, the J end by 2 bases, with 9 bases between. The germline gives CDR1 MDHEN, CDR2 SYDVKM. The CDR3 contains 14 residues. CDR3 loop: CASSPPGTNEKLFF. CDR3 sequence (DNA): TGTGCCAGCAGTCCCCCAGGGACTAATGAAAAACTGTTTTTT.

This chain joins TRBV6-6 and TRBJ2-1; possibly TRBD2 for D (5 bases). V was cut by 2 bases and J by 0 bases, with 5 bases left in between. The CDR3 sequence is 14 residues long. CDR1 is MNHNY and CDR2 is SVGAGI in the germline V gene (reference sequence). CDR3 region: CASSYGSSYNEQFF. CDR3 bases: TGTGCCAGCAGTTACGGGAGCTCCTACAATGAGCAGTTCTTC.

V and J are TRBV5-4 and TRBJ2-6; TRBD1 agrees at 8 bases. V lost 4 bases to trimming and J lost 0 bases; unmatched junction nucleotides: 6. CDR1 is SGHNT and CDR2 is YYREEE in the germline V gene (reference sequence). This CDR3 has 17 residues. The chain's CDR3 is CASSTGTGSSGANVLTF. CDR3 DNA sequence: TGTGCCAGCAGCACCGGGACAGGAAGCTCTGGGGCCAACGTCCTGACTTTC.

CDR3 DNA: TGTGCCAGCAGTTGGCTAGGGGGGGGCCACGAGCAGTACTTC. It codes for CASSWLGGGHEQYF. The J gene is TRBJ2-7, the V gene TRBV27, with D perhaps TRBD2 (7 bases). Trimming took off 4 bases at V and 5 bases at J, with 15 bases between the two ends. This CDR3 has 14 amino acids. CDR1 is MNHEY and CDR2 is SMNVEV in the germline V gene (reference sequence).

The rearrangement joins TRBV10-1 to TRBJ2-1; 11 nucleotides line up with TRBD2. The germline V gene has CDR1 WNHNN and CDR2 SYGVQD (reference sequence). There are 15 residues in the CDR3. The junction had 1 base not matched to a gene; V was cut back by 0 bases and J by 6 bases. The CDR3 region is CASSESLAGGNEQFF. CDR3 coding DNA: TGCGCCAGCAGTGAGTCTCTAGCGGGAGGCAATGAGCAGTTCTTC.

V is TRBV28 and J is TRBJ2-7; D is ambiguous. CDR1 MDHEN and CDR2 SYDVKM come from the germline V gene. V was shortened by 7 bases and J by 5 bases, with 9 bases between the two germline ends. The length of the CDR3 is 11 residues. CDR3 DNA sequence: TGTGCCAGCAACGGCGGCGACGAGCAGTACTTC. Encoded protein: CASNGGDEQYF.

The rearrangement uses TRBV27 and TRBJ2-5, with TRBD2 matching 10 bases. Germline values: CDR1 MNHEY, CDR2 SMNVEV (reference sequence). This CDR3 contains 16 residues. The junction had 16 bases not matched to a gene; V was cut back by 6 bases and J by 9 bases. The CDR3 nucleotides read TGTGCCAGCAGACCTCGACTAGCGGGCAATCTTTGGGCCCAGTACTTC. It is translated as CASRPRLAGNLWAQYF.